This T cell receptor (beta chain) stems from a study of CDR3 diversity in severe acne (dated by TCRdb to between 2019 and 2020). Libraries were built with PCR. The listed sequencing device is Illumina HiSeq 2000. TCRdb redid the processing of the public reads, applying fastp at Q25 and MiXCR, and retained in-frame beta chains. Here each entry gathers all rows of one CDR3 protein and keeps the most common genes and DNA. The sample includes 90,000 or so distinct CDR3 sequences, with 45% to 50% observed a single time. The ten biggest clones cover 10% of the sample. A note on this clonotype: Its antigen has not been determined. The record has no base qualities; no much larger clone is one base away.

The CDR3, from cysteine to phenylalanine, totals 12 residues. The kept DNA is CDR3 alone, 36 bases in frame from the first base. V is clipped by 11 bases and J by 5 bases, and the sequence between their germline boundaries is 15 bases long. The TCR comes from a male donor in good health, serving as a control. This chain joins TRBV12-3 or TRBV12-4 to TRBJ1-1, with an unclear D gene assignment. What was sequenced was blood. The sequenced DNA is TGTGCCGCAGGCGGCGCGAGTACTGAAGCTTTCTTT. The encoded protein is CAAGGASTEAFF.